Below are 10 T cell receptor beta chains sequenced from a single sample in a study of shared clonotypes between healthy human individuals. Clones were read by immunoSEQ multiplex PCR, and TCRdb kept only the in-frame ones, dropping some. The sample yields around 1.9 million clones, around 93% seen once. Only CD45RO-negative cells positively selected for CCR7 counted as naive CD8 cells, so terminally differentiated effector memory CD45RA+ cells were excluded. The sequenced material came from naive CD8+ T cells from PBMCs. The receptors come from a man aged 18-30 years in good health. Some clones in this sample may be carry-over from other donors' samples.

This chain uses TRBV11-2 with TRBJ2-7; D could derive from TRBD1 or TRBD2 (5 bases each). Germline CDR1 reads SGHAT; CDR2 reads FQNNGV. The CDR3 extends over 15 amino acids. The V and J ends lost 3 bases and 1 base respectively, with 13 bases between them. This CDR3 is CASSFLGDGSYEQYF. The CDR3 region has the DNA TGTGCCAGCAGCTTTTTGGGGGATGGGTCCTACGAGCAGTACTTC.

The chain couples TRBV27 to TRBJ2-7; D unclear. The CDR3 totals 13 residues. The germline V and J ends were trimmed by 3 bases and 7 bases, with 13 bases remaining between them. Germline assignment: CDR1 MNHEY and CDR2 SMNVEV (reference sequence). Here the CDR3 DNA reads TGTGCCAGCAGTTTTATCAGGAGTAGGGAGCAGTACTTC. It yields the protein CASSFIRSREQYF.

V is TRBV4-1 and J is TRBJ2-7, with 8 bases identical to TRBD1. This CDR3 has 14 residues. Germline V CDR1 and CDR2: MGHRA, YSYEKL. The ends lost 4 bases at V and 6 bases at J; junction bases unmatched: 8. The CDR3 nucleotides read TGCGCCAGCAGCCCACAGGAGACAGGGGCCGAGCAGTACTTC. Protein product: CASSPQETGAEQYF.

The chain links TRBV27 to TRBJ2-2, with TRBD1 matching over 11 bases. This CDR3 is 17 amino acids long. Trimming took 4 bases from V and 5 from J; bases not matched to a gene: 9. Germline loops: CDR1 MNHEY, CDR2 SMNVEV (reference sequence). CDR3 loop: CASSSGPGQGVTGELFF. CDR3 DNA: TGTGCCAGCAGTTCGGGACCGGGACAGGGGGTAACCGGGGAGCTGTTTTTT.

The V and J genes are TRBV6-1 and TRBJ2-3; 8 bases line up with TRBD2. Germline CDR1 MNHNS, CDR2 SASEGT. The CDR3 covers 16 residues. Germline trimming cut 4 bases from V and 1 base from J; bases unmatched to any gene: 7. CDR3 coding DNA: TGTGCCAGCAGTGCCCGGGGGGGAGGAGGCACAGATACGCAGTATTTT. This sequence encodes CASSARGGGGTDTQYF.

The chain is built from TRBV5-6 and TRBJ1-2; TRBD1 is a possible D gene (5 bases). The V and J ends lost 0 bases and 4 bases respectively, with 13 bases between them. CDR3 length: 15 amino acids. Per germline, CDR1 SGHDT and CDR2 YYEEEE. The CDR3 spells CASSLAGVGPYGYTF. The CDR3 nucleotides are TGTGCCAGCAGCTTGGCCGGGGTGGGGCCCTATGGCTACACCTTC.

The gene calls are TRBV15 and TRBJ1-2, with 8 nucleotides matching TRBD1. V dropped 5 bases and J dropped 8; count of bases not matched to a gene: 10. CDR1 is LNHNV, CDR2 YYDKDF, per germline (reference sequence). There are 14 residues in the CDR3. The CDR3 here is CATSGRTGSEGYTF. Here the CDR3 DNA reads TGTGCCACCAGCGGACGGACAGGGTCTGAAGGCTACACCTTC.

Worth noting for this clone: The same CDR3 can be traced to other DNA sequences in this sample. The chain joins TRBV6-6 to TRBJ1-1; D call uncertain. The CDR3 has 13 residues. Germline V CDR1 and CDR2: MNHNY, SVGAGI (reference sequence). V lost 5 bases to trimming and J lost 0 bases, with 7 bases between them. CDR3 protein: CASSQTVNTEAFF. CDR3 nucleotides: TGTGCCAGCAGTCAAACAGTGAACACTGAAGCTTTCTTT.

The chain joins TRBV6-6 to TRBJ2-2; 7 bases fit TRBD1. J lost 4 bases, V lost 2 bases, and 4 bases had no gene match. The CDR3 is 15 residues long. Germline V CDR1 and CDR2: MNHNY, SVGAGI (reference sequence). The CDR3 nucleotides are TGTGCCAGCAGTTACATGGACAGGTCCACCGGGGAGCTGTTTTTT. It specifies CASSYMDRSTGELFF.

The chain uses TRBV4-2 and TRBJ1-6; D is uncertain. The V end was cut by 0 bases, the J end by 10 bases, with 10 bases between. Germline V CDR1 and CDR2: LGHNA, YNFKEQ. The CDR3 runs to 14 residues. For the CDR3, the DNA is TGTGCCAGCAGCCAAGATGGCTGGGCCTCACCCCTCCACTTT. This encodes CASSQDGWASPLHF.